Following are 16 T cell receptor beta chains from one sample sequenced in a study of glioma-infiltrating T cells after dendritic cell vaccination. TCRdb's table, derived via immunoSEQ multiplex PCR, lists solely in-frame clones and lacks some. The table includes tens of thousands of clones, 82% detected once. The sample consisted of blood, taken before dendritic cell vaccination. The receptors here all came from a human donor with glioblastoma.

This sequence joins TRBV10-3 and TRBJ2-2; the D gene is possibly TRBD2 (5 bases). V lost 1 base, J lost 0 bases, and 9 bases lay in between. CDR3 size: 16 residues. The V gene's germline CDR1 is ENHRY and CDR2 SYGVKD. DNA of the CDR3: TGTGCCATCAGTGAGTTGAGGGTCCCGAACACCGGGGAGCTGTTTTTT. Encoded protein: CAISELRVPNTGELFF.

The V call is TRBV6-5, the J call TRBJ1-2; 7 bases map to TRBD1. Germline CDR1 and CDR2: MNHEY and SVGAGI. This CDR3 comprises 12 residues. V was pared by 7 bases and J by 5 bases, with 4 bases of the junction left unmatched. The CDR3 region has the DNA TGTGCCAGCACCGACAGGGTATATGGCTACACCTTC. The encoded protein is CASTDRVYGYTF.

This clone was picked up one time. The gene calls are TRBV19 and TRBJ1-1; 7 bases fit TRBD1. V was clipped by 3 bases and J by 2 bases; unmatched bases: 9. In germline, CDR1 is LNHDA, CDR2 SQIVND (reference sequence). The CDR3 runs 16 residues. Here the CDR3 reads CASSIRGQGGNTEAFF. DNA of the CDR3: TGTGCCAGTAGTATTAGGGGCCAGGGGGGAAACACTGAAGCTTTCTTT.

The gene calls are TRBV19 and TRBJ1-2; 8 positions agree with TRBD1. V lost 9 bases, J lost 7 bases, and 13 bases stayed unmatched. CDR3 size: 14 residues. Looked up from germline, CDR1 is LNHDA and CDR2 is SQIVND (reference sequence). Here the CDR3 reads CASRTQGALGGYTF. The CDR3 DNA follows: TGTGCCAGCCGTACGCAGGGGGCGCTGGGTGGCTACACCTTC. Using reference TRBV19 and TRBJ1-2 for the parts outside the CDR3, the full variable domain is DGGITQSPKYLFRKEGQNVTLSCEQNLNHDAMYWYRQDPGQGLRLIYYSQIVNDFQKGDIAEGYSVSREKKESFPLTVTSAQKNPTAFYLCASRTQGALGGYTFGSGTRLTVV.

The J gene is TRBJ1-2, the V gene TRBV7-8; D unclear. Germline V gene sequence: CDR1 SGHVS, CDR2 FQNEAQ. The V end was cut by 0 bases, the J end by 5 bases, with 4 bases between. This CDR3 spans 12 amino acids. The CDR3 protein is CASSLARYGYTF. The CDR3 bases are TGTGCCAGCAGCTTAGCTCGGTATGGCTACACCTTC.

This clone was detected once. The chain employs TRBV7-2 and TRBJ2-6, with TRBD2 matching 8 bases. The V and J ends lost 6 bases and 1 base, in that order; junction bases with no gene match: 5. This CDR3 region has 16 residues. Germline V CDR1 and CDR2: SGHTA, FQGNSA. This chain's CDR3 is CASSPGGISGANVLTF. CDR3 sequence (DNA): TGTGCCAGCAGTCCGGGGGGGATTTCTGGGGCCAACGTCCTGACTTTC.

J is TRBJ1-2 and V is TRBV28, with unresolved D. Germline V gene lookup returns CDR1 MDHEN and CDR2 SYDVKM. Trimming removed 6 bases at V and 4 bases at J, with 15 bases between. The CDR3 sequence is 14 residues long. CDR3 bases: TGTGCCAGCAGCATTCCGGGTGGGTCCTATGGCTACACCTTC. It codes for CASSIPGGSYGYTF.

In nucleotides, the CDR3 is TGTGCCAGCAGTCACGGGACAGTCTCGGGAGGCTACACCTTC. This translates into CASSHGTVSGGYTF. The V gene is TRBV28, the J gene TRBJ1-2, with TRBD1 matching 7 bases. This CDR3 has 14 amino acids. The germline CDR1 and CDR2 sequences are MDHEN and SYDVKM. J lost 8 bases, V lost 5 bases, and 11 bases had no gene match.

This clone occurred once. This sequence joins TRBV27 and TRBJ2-3, with 9 bases matching TRBD2. The CDR3 runs 18 residues. The V segment lost 6 bases and the J segment 1 base; nucleotides outside the gene matches: 14. Looked up from germline, CDR1 is MNHEY and CDR2 is SMNVEV (reference sequence). CDR3 DNA sequence: TGTGCCAGCAGCCATACCCCTCGACTAGCGGAAGGCACAGATACGCAGTATTTT. Residues: CASSHTPRLAEGTDTQYF.

V usage is TRBV2 and J usage is TRBJ1-1; 7 nucleotides match TRBD1. Germline CDR1 and CDR2: SNHLY and FYNNEI. The V and J ends lost 5 bases and 5 bases, in that order; junction bases with no gene match: 11. The CDR3 loop spans 15 amino acids. CDR3 sequence (DNA): TGTGCCAGCAGTACCGACGGTGACAGGGCAACTGAAGCTTTCTTT. This translates into CASSTDGDRATEAFF.

This rearrangement joins TRBV10-1 to TRBJ2-5; D is possibly TRBD2 (6 bases). The CDR3 contains 13 residues. V lost 4 bases to trimming and J lost 4 bases, with 10 bases between them. Germline V gene sequence: CDR1 WNHNN, CDR2 SYGVQD (reference sequence). The CDR3 is CASSAGTRETQYF. CDR3 coding DNA: TGCGCCAGCAGTGCTGGGACTCGAGAGACCCAGTACTTC.

The genes are TRBV2 and TRBJ1-2; the match to TRBD1 covers 10 bases. V shed 2 bases, J shed 8 bases, and the junction held 8 bases outside the gene matches. The CDR3 is 15 amino acids. Germline CDR1 SNHLY, CDR2 FYNNEI. The CDR3 bases are TGTGCCAGCAGTGAATCGAGACAGGGGGCGGAAGGCTACACCTTC. This codes for CASSESRQGAEGYTF.

The V gene is TRBV6-5, the J gene TRBJ2-1; TRBD2 agrees at 7 bases. The CDR3 loop spans 15 amino acids. Trimming removed 0 bases from V and 9 bases from J; junction bases left unmatched: 8. Looked up from germline, CDR1 is MNHEY and CDR2 is SVGAGI. The CDR3 sequence: CASSYSTSPSGEQFF. The CDR3, as DNA: TGTGCCAGCAGTTACTCGACTAGCCCCTCGGGTGAGCAGTTCTTC.

This sequence joins TRBV6-5 and TRBJ2-1; D perhaps matches TRBD2 (6 bases). This CDR3 is built from 13 residues. Germline CDR1 is MNHEY and CDR2 is SVGAGI. V shed 5 bases and J shed 10 bases, with 15 bases lying between them. The DNA for the CDR3 is TGTGCCAGCAGTCTCCGGGACTTCAGGGAGCAGTTCTTC. Its translation is CASSLRDFREQFF.

V is TRBV11-1 and J is TRBJ2-1; TRBD2 agrees at 14 bases. The CDR3 totals 18 residues. From germline, CDR1 is SGHAT and CDR2 FQDESV (reference sequence). V shed 2 bases, J shed 3 bases, and the junction held 6 bases outside the gene matches. The CDR3 nucleotides are TGTGCCAGCAGCTTATCTGGGACTAGCGGGAGCAACTACAATGAGCAGTTCTTC. As protein: CASSLSGTSGSNYNEQFF. The full variable domain, in which reference TRBV11-1 and TRBJ2-1 provide the parts outside the CDR3, is EAEVAQSPRYKITEKSQAVAFWCDPISGHATLYWYRQILGQGPELLVQFQDESVVDDSQLPKDRFSAERLKGVDSTLKIQPAELGDSAMYLCASSLSGTSGSNYNEQFFGPGTRLTVL.

This chain joins TRBV6-1 and TRBJ2-7, with D possibly TRBD1 on 6 matching bases. The V end was cut by 4 bases, the J end by 2 bases, with 15 bases between. This CDR3 is built from 15 residues. Germline CDR1 is MNHNS and CDR2 is SASEGT. CDR3 sequence: CASSVQKGVAYEQYV. CDR3 DNA sequence: TGTGCCAGCAGTGTCCAAAAGGGGGTCGCCTACGAGCAGTACGTC.